Listed here are 20 T cell receptor beta chains from one sample, sequenced in a study of blood T cell repertoires in COVID-19. TCRdb's table, derived via immunoSEQ multiplex PCR, lists solely in-frame clones and lacks some. The sample comprises around 300,000 clones, roughly 90% of which are singletons, and 0.94% rests with the top ten. The sequenced sample consisted of peripheral blood. Receptor source: a woman aged 40 to 50 who had recovered from COVID-19.

This chain joins TRBV24-1 and TRBJ1-1; 9 bases are a match to TRBD1. Germline CDR1 and CDR2: KGHDR and SFDVKD. J was trimmed by 4 bases and V by 9 bases; bases with no gene match: 5. The CDR3 consists of 13 residues. In nucleotides, the CDR3 is TGTGCCACCCGGGACAGGGTGAGCACTGAAGCTTTCTTT. Protein product: CATRDRVSTEAFF.

The table lists this clone with a count of one. The J gene is TRBJ2-5, the V gene TRBV5-1; 7 bases are shared with TRBD2. CDR1 and CDR2 (germline): SGHRS, YFSETQ. The CDR3 runs to 15 residues. V was clipped by 4 bases and J by 5 bases; unmatched bases: 11. The CDR3 loop reads CASSAGGTFVETQYF. As DNA, the CDR3 is TGCGCCAGCAGCGCCGGGGGGACCTTCGTGGAGACCCAGTACTTC. Full variable domain (missing parts from reference TRBV5-1 and TRBJ2-5): KAGVTQTPRYLIKTRGQQVTLSCSPISGHRSVSWYQQTPGQGLQFLFEYFSETQRNKGNFPGRFSGRQFSNSRSEMNVSTLELGDSALYLCASSAGGTFVETQYFGPGTRLLVL.

This clone has more than one count but fewer than ten. The chain uses TRBV30 and TRBJ2-5; 8 bases fit TRBD1. The germline V gene has CDR1 GTSNPN and CDR2 SVGIG (reference sequence). The CDR3 is 14 amino acids. Trimming cost V 3 bases and J 2 bases; bases outside gene matches: 5. The CDR3 spells CAWSPGQGQETQYF. CDR3 sequence (DNA): TGTGCCTGGAGCCCTGGACAGGGACAAGAGACCCAGTACTTC.

This clone was found once. The chain joins TRBV5-6 to TRBJ2-1, with 9 bases fitting TRBD2. This CDR3 spans 17 amino acids. Trimming took 4 bases from V and 7 from J; bases not matched to a gene: 15. From germline, CDR1 is SGHDT and CDR2 YYEEEE. The CDR3: CASSHSGRGSGVNEQFF. CDR3 DNA: TGTGCCAGCAGCCATAGCGGGAGAGGGAGCGGAGTGAATGAGCAGTTCTTC. The whole variable domain, remainder taken from reference TRBV5-6 and TRBJ2-1, is DAGVTQSPTHLIKTRGQQVTLRCSPKSGHDTVSWYQQALGQGPQFIFQYYEEEERQRGNFPDRFSGHQFPNYSSELNVNALLLGDSALYLCASSHSGRGSGVNEQFFGPGTRLTVL.

This rearrangement joins TRBV9 to TRBJ2-7, with TRBD2 identical over 9 bases. V was pared by 0 bases and J by 0 bases, with 4 bases of the junction left unmatched. The germline V gene has CDR1 SGDLS and CDR2 YYNGEE. The CDR3 sequence is 16 residues long. In DNA, the CDR3 is TGTGCCAGCAGCGTAGGAGCTAGCGGGGTCTCCTACGAGCAGTACTTC. Amino acid sequence: CASSVGASGVSYEQYF.

The V and J genes are TRBV27 and TRBJ2-5; TRBD1 matches at 7 bases. Germline-derived CDR1 and CDR2 are MNHEY and SMNVEV (reference sequence). This CDR3 has 13 amino acids. The V and J ends lost 6 bases and 5 bases, in that order; junction bases with no gene match: 6. The CDR3 protein is CASRIQGSETQYF. The DNA for the CDR3 is TGTGCCAGCAGGATACAGGGGTCCGAGACCCAGTACTTC.

The gene calls are TRBV24-1 and TRBJ2-1; TRBD2 matches at 11 bases. The CDR3 runs 16 residues. Germline CDR1 reads KGHDR; CDR2 reads SFDVKD. V dropped 4 bases and J dropped 7; count of bases not matched to a gene: 8. As DNA, the CDR3 is TGTGCCACCAGTGAACCGACTAGCGGGACGTCGAATGAGCAGTTCTTC. Translated: CATSEPTSGTSNEQFF.

This clone has more than one count but fewer than ten. The gene calls are TRBV29-1 and TRBJ2-1, with D perhaps TRBD2 (7 bases). CDR1 and CDR2 from the germline V gene are SQVTM and ANQGSEA. Trimming removed 3 bases at V and 4 bases at J, with 16 bases between. The CDR3 consists of 15 residues. CDR3 sequence (DNA): TGCAGCGTTGACTCCGGGGCGGGGGCTTACAATGAGCAGTTCTTC. It is translated as CSVDSGAGAYNEQFF.

The chain couples TRBV30 to TRBJ2-5; a weak D match, TRBD2 (6 bases). V dropped 3 bases and J dropped 1 base, with 9 bases sitting between them. This CDR3 is 13 amino acids long. Germline V gene sequence: CDR1 GTSNPN, CDR2 SVGIG (reference sequence). The DNA of the CDR3 is TGTGCCTGGAGCTCGGGGGTCCAAGAGACCCAGTACTTC. Translation: CAWSSGVQETQYF.

The sample holds one count of this clone. The rearrangement joins TRBV24-1 to TRBJ2-1, with 9 bases identical to TRBD2. The CDR3 consists of 14 residues. Per the germline V gene, CDR1 is KGHDR and CDR2 is SFDVKD. The V segment lost 0 bases and the J segment 7 bases; nucleotides outside the gene matches: 0. The chain's CDR3 is CATSDLTSGNEQFF. The CDR3, as DNA: TGTGCCACCAGTGATTTGACTAGCGGGAATGAGCAGTTCTTC.

The chain carries TRBV14 and TRBJ2-1; 12 nucleotides align to TRBD2. Losses at the gene ends were 4 bases for V and 6 bases for J; bases not matched to a gene: 4. This CDR3 region has 15 residues. CDR1 and CDR2 (germline): SGHDN, FVKESK. DNA of the CDR3: TGTGCCAGCAGCCGACTAGCGGGGGCCATCAATGAGCAGTTCTTC. Translation gives CASSRLAGAINEQFF.

This clone was observed once. The chain joins TRBV11-2 to TRBJ1-3, with a possible D match to TRBD1 (5 bases). V was trimmed by 1 base and J by 4 bases, leaving 11 bases between them. The CDR3 consists of 15 residues. In germline, CDR1 is SGHAT, CDR2 FQNNGV. The DNA of the CDR3 is TGTGCCAGCAGCTTAGTGGGGGGTTCCGGAAACACCATATATTTT. Translation gives CASSLVGGSGNTIYF. Full variable domain (remainder filled in from reference TRBV11-2 and TRBJ1-3): EAGVAQSPRYKIIEKRQSVAFWCNPISGHATLYWYQQILGQGPKLLIQFQNNGVVDDSQLPKDRFSAERLKGVDSTLKIQPAKLEDSAVYLCASSLVGGSGNTIYFGEGSWLTVV.

V is TRBV4-1 and J is TRBJ2-1, with D possibly matching TRBD2 (6 bases). CDR1 MGHRA and CDR2 YSYEKL come from the germline V gene. The CDR3 length is 13 residues. V gave up 0 bases and J gave up 15 bases, with 15 bases separating them. The CDR3 nucleotides are TGCGCCAGCAGCCAAGATCAAGGGACTTTCCCGTTCTTC. Translated: CASSQDQGTFPFF.

The chain is built from TRBV6-5 and TRBJ1-3; D might be TRBD1 (6 bases). Germline V gene data show CDR1 as MNHEY and CDR2 as SVGAGI. The CDR3 contains 15 residues. Trimming took off 6 bases at V and 0 bases at J, with 12 bases between the two ends. CDR3 region: CASSETGFSGNTIYF. The DNA of the CDR3 is TGTGCCAGCAGCGAGACAGGTTTCTCTGGAAACACCATATATTTT.

CDR3: CASRGGTEAFF. The CDR3 DNA is TGTGCCAGCAGAGGGGGCACTGAAGCTTTCTTT. The gene calls are TRBV12-3 or TRBV12-4 and TRBJ1-1; possibly TRBD1 for D (6 bases). V was shortened by 6 bases and J by 4 bases, with 6 bases between the two germline ends. The CDR3 is made up of 11 amino acids.

DNA of the CDR3: TGTGCCAGCAGCTTGGTTACTAGCGGGAGGGGTAGGCCGTACTTC. This codes for CASSLVTSGRGRPYF. V usage is TRBV5-8 and J usage is TRBJ2-7, with 13 bases that match TRBD2. Germline V gene lookup returns CDR1 SGHTS and CDR2 YDEGEE. Trimming cost V 0 bases and J 12 bases; bases outside gene matches: 9. CDR3 length: 15 amino acids.

The rearrangement links TRBV7-9 to TRBJ2-2, with TRBD2 matching over 10 bases. From germline, CDR1 is SEHNR and CDR2 FQNEAQ (reference sequence). J gave up 6 bases and V 5 bases, and 6 bases lay outside the gene matches. CDR3 size: 15 residues. CDR3 bases: TGTGCCAGCAGCCCTAGCGGGAGATATGCCGGGGAGCTGTTTTTT. Protein sequence: CASSPSGRYAGELFF.

The gene calls are TRBV5-5 and TRBJ2-6; D possibly corresponds to TRBD2 (5 bases). Germline V gene data show CDR1 as SGHKS and CDR2 as YYEKEE (reference sequence). Trimming removed 3 bases at V and 0 bases at J, with 10 bases between. The CDR3 loop spans 16 amino acids. The CDR3 spells CASSSTRDSGANVLTF. CDR3 in DNA: TGTGCCAGCAGCTCGACTCGGGACTCTGGGGCCAACGTCCTGACTTTC. The whole variable domain, remainder taken from reference TRBV5-5 and TRBJ2-6, is DAGVTQSPTHLIKTRGQQVTLRCSPISGHKSVSWYQQVLGQGPQFIFQYYEKEERGRGNFPDRFSARQFPNYSSELNVNALLLGDSALYLCASSSTRDSGANVLTFGAGSRLTVL.

The V call is TRBV3-1 (or the pseudogene TRBV3-2), the J call TRBJ2-1; 7 bases map to TRBD1. The germline gives CDR1 LGHDT, CDR2 YNNKEL (reference sequence). V lost 4 bases to trimming and J lost 4 bases; unmatched junction nucleotides: 1. This CDR3 is 13 amino acids long. CDR3 residues: CASSPTGYNEQFF. CDR3 nucleotide sequence: TGTGCCAGCAGCCCGACAGGGTACAATGAGCAGTTCTTC.

J is TRBJ2-3 and V is TRBV5-1; 11 bases are shared with TRBD2. CDR3 size: 19 residues. V was clipped by 0 bases and J by 6 bases; unmatched bases: 15. The germline CDR1 and CDR2 sequences are SGHRS and YFSETQ. The chain's CDR3 is CASSLDTTGTSGLRDTQYF. The DNA of the CDR3 is TGCGCCAGCAGCTTGGACACGACCGGGACTAGCGGCCTGAGGGATACGCAGTATTTT. Complete variable domain (other parts from reference TRBV5-1 and TRBJ2-3): KAGVTQTPRYLIKTRGQQVTLSCSPISGHRSVSWYQQTPGQGLQFLFEYFSETQRNKGNFPGRFSGRQFSNSRSEMNVSTLELGDSALYLCASSLDTTGTSGLRDTQYFGPGTRLTVL.